A single sample is the source of the 24 T cell receptor beta chains below, sequenced in a study of molecular identifiers for immune sequencing clone quantification. MiXCR, run by TCRdb on the PCR reads, gives a single entry per CDR3 protein. The repertoire includes hundreds of thousands of distinct CDR3 sequences, 25% of them detected once, and 0.75% to 0.8% sits in the top ten. The sample consisted of naive CD8+ T cells from blood, with Jurkat cell RNA spiked in. Subset indicated: FACS-sorted CD8+CD4-CCR7+CD45RA+ naive T cells. All receptors derive from a human donor in good health. Some libraries in this study had Jurkat cell RNA spiked in.

For the CDR3, the DNA is TGTGCCAGTAGTTTCGGATACGGAGGAAATTCACCCCTCCACTTT. It specifies CASSFGYGGNSPLHF. The chain carries TRBV19 and TRBJ1-6; D unresolved. CDR3 size: 15 residues. The germline V gene has CDR1 LNHDA and CDR2 SQIVND (reference sequence). With 5 bases removed from V and 7 bases from J, the gap between germline ends came to 15 bases.

This clonotype was recorded at least ten times. The V and J genes are TRBV4-2 and TRBJ2-3; TRBD1 matches 7 bases. Germline lookup yields CDR1 LGHNA and CDR2 YNFKEQ. The CDR3 sequence is 19 residues long. J lost 0 bases, V lost 2 bases, and 14 bases had no gene match. The CDR3 DNA is TGTGCCAGCAGCCAATGGACAGGAGCTGCTACCTACAGCACAGATACGCAGTATTTT. Protein: CASSQWTGAATYSTDTQYF.

Worth noting for this clonotype: A much larger clone lies a single base off, so this may be a read error. The genes are TRBV14 and TRBJ2-7; no clear D. Per the germline V gene, CDR1 is SGHDN and CDR2 is FVKESK. The CDR3 has 12 amino acids. V was cut by 5 bases and J by 6 bases, with 11 bases left in between. The chain's CDR3 is CASSSPQAEQYF. DNA of the CDR3: TGTGCCAGCAGCTCCCCCCAGGCCGAGCAGTACTTC. The full variable domain, in which reference TRBV14 and TRBJ2-7 provide the parts outside the CDR3, is EAGVTQFPSHSVIEKGQTVTLRCDPISGHDNLYWYRRVMGKEIKFLLHFVKESKQDESGMPNNRFLAERTGGTYSTLKVQPAELEDSGVYFCASSSPQAEQYFGPGTRLTVT.

This clonotype was counted many times. The CDR3 loop reads CSASLAGVSSYEQYF. CDR3 in DNA: TGCAGTGCTAGTTTAGCGGGGGTTAGCTCCTACGAGCAGTACTTC. The V call is TRBV20-1, the J call TRBJ2-7, with TRBD2 identical over 9 bases. The J segment lost 0 bases and the V segment lost 3 bases, leaving 6 bases of the junction unmatched. The V gene's germline CDR1 is DFQATT and CDR2 SNEGSKA (reference sequence). This CDR3 has 15 amino acids.

This clonotype was detected a few times. The V and J genes are TRBV7-9 and TRBJ1-1, with D unresolved. Germline-derived CDR1 and CDR2 are SEHNR and FQNEAQ (reference sequence). V was pared by 4 bases and J by 1 base, with 13 bases between. The CDR3 has 15 amino acids. The CDR3 spells CASSSRETGNTEAFF. CDR3 sequence (DNA): TGTGCCAGCAGCTCACGAGAGACGGGGAACACTGAAGCTTTCTTT.

The J gene is TRBJ1-1, the V gene TRBV27; the D is unclear. The CDR3 runs 13 residues. The germline V and J ends were trimmed by 7 bases and 5 bases, with 14 bases remaining between them. Looked up from germline, CDR1 is MNHEY and CDR2 is SMNVEV (reference sequence). The CDR3 loop reads CASTSSGFTEAFF. The CDR3 DNA reads as TGTGCCAGCACGAGCTCAGGATTTACTGAAGCTTTCTTT.

As for this clonotype: This sequence may be a read error, since a much larger clone differs from it by one base. The chain recombines TRBV15 with TRBJ1-1; D not certain. Germline lookup yields CDR1 LNHNV and CDR2 YYDKDF (reference sequence). Trimming stripped 0 bases from V and 9 bases from J, with 17 bases between. The CDR3 sequence is 15 residues long. The CDR3 reads CATSRDLGLVNQAFF. The CDR3 DNA sequence: TGTGCCACCAGCAGAGATTTGGGTTTGGTGAATCAAGCTTTCTTT.

This rearrangement joins TRBV20-1 to TRBJ2-7; D possibly corresponds to TRBD2 (6 bases). Germline CDR1 reads DFQATT; CDR2 reads SNEGSKA (reference sequence). The CDR3 length is 14 residues. V was cut by 3 bases and J by 2 bases, with 14 bases left in between. The CDR3 nucleotides are TGCAGTGCTAGGCGAGGCGGGGCACCCTACGAGCAGTACTTC. Amino acid sequence: CSARRGGAPYEQYF.

The chain recombines TRBV27 with TRBJ2-5; no definite D call. The CDR3 has 15 amino acids. The V end was cut by 0 bases, the J end by 2 bases, with 10 bases between. Per germline, CDR1 MNHEY and CDR2 SMNVEV (reference sequence). The CDR3 nucleotides are TGTGCCAGCAGTTTATCGATCCAGAGTCAAGAGACCCAGTACTTC. It translates to CASSLSIQSQETQYF.

This clonotype has just a few counts. J is TRBJ2-1 and V is TRBV19; D remains unclear. Trimming cost V 3 bases and J 3 bases, with 6 bases left between them. The CDR3 extends over 13 amino acids. Germline V gene lookup returns CDR1 LNHDA and CDR2 SQIVND (reference sequence). The CDR3 nucleotides are TGTGCCAGTAGTATCTCGGACTACAATGAGCAGTTCTTC. It is translated as CASSISDYNEQFF.

This clonotype was counted many times. The chain joins TRBV25-1 to TRBJ2-2, with TRBD1 as a possible D gene (6 bases). The CDR3 consists of 15 residues. Germline V gene sequence: CDR1 MGHDK, CDR2 SYGVNS. Trimming took 6 bases from V and 2 from J, leaving 13 bases between them. The CDR3 sequence is CASRAGTTNTGELFF. The CDR3 nucleotides read TGTGCCAGCAGGGCCGGGACAACTAACACCGGGGAGCTGTTTTTT.

This clonotype occurred many times. This chain connects TRBV29-1 to TRBJ1-1; weak D call: TRBD1 (5 bases). The CDR3 sequence is 13 residues long. From germline, CDR1 is SQVTM and CDR2 ANQGSEA. The V and J ends lost 5 bases and 0 bases respectively, with 10 bases between them. CDR3 nucleotides: TGCAGCGTTCACGAGGGGATGAACACTGAAGCTTTCTTT. Amino acids: CSVHEGMNTEAFF.

At least ten counts were recorded for this clonotype. The CDR3 protein is CSVEVAGELFF. The CDR3 DNA follows: TGCAGCGTTGAAGTGGCCGGGGAGCTGTTTTTT. The chain employs TRBV29-1 and TRBJ2-2; D not certain. Germline V gene lookup returns CDR1 SQVTM and CDR2 ANQGSEA. The CDR3 consists of 11 residues. V was pared by 1 base and J by 6 bases, with 3 bases between.

V is TRBV6-2 or TRBV6-3 and J is TRBJ2-7; possible D gene TRBD1, 6 bases. The length of the CDR3 is 14 residues. V was shortened by 5 bases and J by 4 bases, with 15 bases between the two germline ends. Germline V gives CDR1 MNHEY, CDR2 SVGEGT. Written as DNA, the CDR3 is TGTGCCAGCAGTGTACAGGGAGTCGGGTACGAGCAGTACTTC. It is translated as CASSVQGVGYEQYF.

This clonotype was observed a few times. The chain links TRBV2 to TRBJ2-5, with TRBD2 matching over 12 bases. The V gene end was trimmed by 3 bases and the J gene end by 1 base; junction bases not matched to a gene: 0. This CDR3 has 15 amino acids. CDR1 and CDR2 from the germline V gene are SNHLY and FYNNEI. The CDR3 protein is CASSETSGGQETQYF. The CDR3 nucleotides are TGTGCCAGCAGTGAGACTAGCGGGGGCCAAGAGACCCAGTACTTC. The full variable domain, rest sourced from reference TRBV2 and TRBJ2-5, is EPEVTQTPSHQVTQMGQEVILRCVPISNHLYFYWYRQILGQKVEFLVSFYNNEISEKSEIFDDQFSVERPDGSNFTLKIRSTKLEDSAMYFCASSETSGGQETQYFGPGTRLLVL.

There are a few counts of this clonotype. This chain links TRBV20-1 with TRBJ2-1; D unresolved. Trimming shortened V by 0 bases and J by 1 base, and 10 bases separated the two germline ends. The CDR3 is 15 amino acids. Germline V lookup: CDR1 DFQATT, CDR2 SNEGSKA (reference sequence). The CDR3, as DNA: TGCAGTGCTAGAGAGTACTCGACATCCTACAATGAGCAGTTCTTC. Translating it yields CSAREYSTSYNEQFF.

This clonotype was counted only a few times. This chain joins TRBV29-1 and TRBJ2-1; 11 bases are shared with TRBD2. The CDR3 is 15 amino acids. Germline lookup yields CDR1 SQVTM and CDR2 ANQGSEA. V was clipped by 0 bases and J by 3 bases; unmatched bases: 1. The CDR3 spells CSVEEGTSGYNEQFF. CDR3 nucleotides: TGCAGCGTTGAAGAGGGGACTAGCGGCTACAATGAGCAGTTCTTC.

V gene TRBV27 combines with J gene TRBJ1-1; D is uncertain. Between the trimmed V and J ends, which lost 0 bases and 4 bases, there was a span of 12 bases. The CDR3 runs to 15 residues. Germline CDR1 reads MNHEY; CDR2 reads SMNVEV (reference sequence). CDR3 protein: CASSLSLGGSTEAFF. The CDR3 DNA reads as TGTGCCAGCAGTTTATCCCTGGGAGGGTCCACTGAAGCTTTCTTT.

About this clonotype itself: This may stem from a read error, because a much larger clone lies one nucleotide away. This chain uses TRBV28 with TRBJ2-7; perhaps TRBD2 as D (6 bases). The CDR3 is made up of 15 amino acids. The germline gives CDR1 MDHEN, CDR2 SYDVKM. Here the CDR3 DNA reads TGTGCCAGCAGTCCAGGGACTCAGAGCTCCTTCGAGCAGTACTTC. It yields the protein CASSPGTQSSFEQYF.

At least ten counts were recorded for this clonotype. V is TRBV19 and J is TRBJ1-1, with TRBD1 matching 7 bases. Germline loops: CDR1 LNHDA, CDR2 SQIVND (reference sequence). The CDR3 runs to 13 residues. V was pared by 10 bases and J by 0 bases, with 5 bases of the junction left unmatched. This CDR3 is CATRTGVNTEAFF. CDR3 coding DNA: TGTGCCACTAGGACAGGCGTGAACACTGAAGCTTTCTTT.

The chain carries TRBV12-3 or TRBV12-4 and TRBJ2-1; 10 nucleotides align to TRBD1. This CDR3 has 16 residues. The J segment lost 4 bases and the V segment lost 5 bases, leaving 8 bases of the junction unmatched. CDR3: CASSTPGQGPYNEQFF. The CDR3 coding sequence is TGTGCCAGCAGTACCCCGGGACAGGGGCCTTACAATGAGCAGTTCTTC.

Concerning this clonotype: Given a much more abundant clone one base away, this may be a read error. The chain recombines TRBV12-3 or TRBV12-4 with TRBJ1-1; possible D gene TRBD1, 6 bases. The CDR3 extends over 15 amino acids. Trimming took 1 base from V and 3 from J, leaving 12 bases between them. CDR3 in DNA: TGTGCCAGCAGTTTAGAGGGGGGGCCCCACACTGAAGCTTTCTTT. Its translation: CASSLEGGPHTEAFF.

This chain uses TRBV20-1 with TRBJ1-3; D is unclear. V was shortened by 1 base and J by 4 bases, with 14 bases between the two germline ends. The CDR3 is 15 residues long. Germline V CDR1 and CDR2: DFQATT, SNEGSKA (reference sequence). This CDR3 is CSARGSQVAGNTIYF. The CDR3 nucleotides are TGCAGTGCTAGAGGGAGTCAGGTTGCAGGAAACACCATATATTTT.

This clonotype was seen only a few times. This chain joins TRBV9 and TRBJ1-3; TRBD1 is a possible D gene (5 bases). The CDR3 runs to 15 residues. V was cut by 1 base and J by 4 bases, with 12 bases left in between. CDR1 is SGDLS, CDR2 YYNGEE, per germline. The CDR3 nucleotides are TGTGCCAGCAGCGTATCTGAGGGGCCCGGAAACACCATATATTTT. Protein sequence: CASSVSEGPGNTIYF.